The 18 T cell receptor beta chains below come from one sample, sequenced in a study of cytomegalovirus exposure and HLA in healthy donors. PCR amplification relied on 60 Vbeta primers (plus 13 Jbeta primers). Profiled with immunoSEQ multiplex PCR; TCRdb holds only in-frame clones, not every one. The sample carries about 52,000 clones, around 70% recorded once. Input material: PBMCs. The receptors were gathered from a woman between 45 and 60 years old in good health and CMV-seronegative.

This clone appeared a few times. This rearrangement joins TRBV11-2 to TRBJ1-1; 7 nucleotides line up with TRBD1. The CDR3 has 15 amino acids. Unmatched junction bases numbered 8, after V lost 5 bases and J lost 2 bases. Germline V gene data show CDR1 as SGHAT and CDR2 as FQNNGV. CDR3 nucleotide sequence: TGTGCCAGCAGCCACCCGGGACAGAGAAACACTGAAGCTTTCTTT. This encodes CASSHPGQRNTEAFF.

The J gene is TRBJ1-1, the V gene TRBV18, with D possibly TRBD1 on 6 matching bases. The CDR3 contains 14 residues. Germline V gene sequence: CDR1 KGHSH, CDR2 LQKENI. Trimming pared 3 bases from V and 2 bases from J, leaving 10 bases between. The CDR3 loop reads CASSPTGLNTEAFF. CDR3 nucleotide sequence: TGTGCCAGCTCACCTACAGGGCTAAACACTGAAGCTTTCTTT.

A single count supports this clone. The CDR3 region has the DNA TGTGCCAGCAGTTCCATATGGGACTTTTGGGGCTACACCTTC. This translates into CASSSIWDFWGYTF. The chain employs TRBV6-5 and TRBJ1-2, with D tentatively TRBD1 (5 bases). There are 14 residues in the CDR3. The V gene's germline CDR1 is MNHEY and CDR2 SVGAGI. V dropped 4 bases and J dropped 8 bases, with 17 bases sitting between them.

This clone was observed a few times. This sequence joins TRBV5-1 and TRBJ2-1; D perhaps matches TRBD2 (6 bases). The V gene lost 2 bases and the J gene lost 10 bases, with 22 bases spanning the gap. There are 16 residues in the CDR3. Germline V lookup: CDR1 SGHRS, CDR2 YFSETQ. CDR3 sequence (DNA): TGCGCCAGCAGCTTCTTGGTCGGGACTTTAGCCCAGGAGCAGTTCTTC. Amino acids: CASSFLVGTLAQEQFF.

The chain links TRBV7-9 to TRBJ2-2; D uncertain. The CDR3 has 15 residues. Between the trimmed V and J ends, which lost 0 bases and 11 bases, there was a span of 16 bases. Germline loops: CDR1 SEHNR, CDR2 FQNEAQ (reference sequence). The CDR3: CASSLAAATPVELFF. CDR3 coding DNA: TGTGCCAGCAGCTTAGCGGCGGCAACACCGGTCGAGCTGTTTTTT.

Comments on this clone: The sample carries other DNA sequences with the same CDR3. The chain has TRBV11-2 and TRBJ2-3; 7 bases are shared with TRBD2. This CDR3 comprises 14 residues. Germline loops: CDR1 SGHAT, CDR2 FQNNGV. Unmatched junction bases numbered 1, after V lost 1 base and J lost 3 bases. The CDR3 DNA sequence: TGTGCCAGCAGCTTAGGTAGCGGGACAGATACGCAGTATTTT. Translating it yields CASSLGSGTDTQYF.

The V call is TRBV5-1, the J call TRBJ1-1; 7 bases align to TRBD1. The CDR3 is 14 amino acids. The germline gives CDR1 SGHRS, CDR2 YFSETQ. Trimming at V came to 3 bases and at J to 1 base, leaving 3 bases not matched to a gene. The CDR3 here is CASSSQGWNTEAFF. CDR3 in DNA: TGCGCCAGCAGCTCACAGGGGTGGAACACTGAAGCTTTCTTT.

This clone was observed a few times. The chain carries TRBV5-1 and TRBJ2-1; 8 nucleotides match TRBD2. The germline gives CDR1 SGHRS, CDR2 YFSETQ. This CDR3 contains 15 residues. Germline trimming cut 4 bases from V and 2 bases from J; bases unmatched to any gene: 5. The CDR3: CASSDSGDTYNEQFF. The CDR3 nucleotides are TGCGCCAGCAGCGATAGCGGGGACACCTACAATGAGCAGTTCTTC.

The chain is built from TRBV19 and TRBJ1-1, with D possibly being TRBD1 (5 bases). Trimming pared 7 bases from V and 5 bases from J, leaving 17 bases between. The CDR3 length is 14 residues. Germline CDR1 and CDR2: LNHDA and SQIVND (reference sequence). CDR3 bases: TGTGCCAGTACCCTCCGGGGGGGGGAAACTGAAGCTTTCTTT. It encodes CASTLRGGETEAFF. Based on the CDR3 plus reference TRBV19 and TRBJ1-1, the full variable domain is DGGITQSPKYLFRKEGQNVTLSCEQNLNHDAMYWYRQDPGQGLRLIYYSQIVNDFQKGDIAEGYSVSREKKESFPLTVTSAQKNPTAFYLCASTLRGGETEAFFGQGTRLTVV.

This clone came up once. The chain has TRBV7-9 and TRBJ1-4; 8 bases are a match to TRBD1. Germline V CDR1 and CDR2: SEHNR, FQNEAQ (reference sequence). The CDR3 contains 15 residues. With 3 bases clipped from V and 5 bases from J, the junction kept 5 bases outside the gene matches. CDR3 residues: CASSLTGVGNEKLFF. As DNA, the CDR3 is TGTGCCAGCAGCTTGACAGGGGTCGGAAATGAAAAACTGTTTTTT.

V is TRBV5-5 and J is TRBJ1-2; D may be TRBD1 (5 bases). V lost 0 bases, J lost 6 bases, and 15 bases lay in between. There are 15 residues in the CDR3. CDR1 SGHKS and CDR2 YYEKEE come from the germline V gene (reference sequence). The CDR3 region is CASSLAVREADGYTF. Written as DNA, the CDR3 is TGTGCCAGCAGCTTGGCTGTCAGGGAGGCGGATGGCTACACCTTC.

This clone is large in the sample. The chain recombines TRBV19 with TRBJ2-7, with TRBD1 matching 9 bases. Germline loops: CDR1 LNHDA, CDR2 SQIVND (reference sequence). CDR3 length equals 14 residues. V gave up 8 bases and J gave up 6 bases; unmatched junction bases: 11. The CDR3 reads CASRTGTGMGEQYF. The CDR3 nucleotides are TGTGCCAGTCGCACCGGGACAGGGATGGGCGAGCAGTACTTC.

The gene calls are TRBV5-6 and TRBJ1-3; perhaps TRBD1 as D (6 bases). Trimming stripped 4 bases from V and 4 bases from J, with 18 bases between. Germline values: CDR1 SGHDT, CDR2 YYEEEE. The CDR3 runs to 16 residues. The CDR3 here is CASSAWTEWAGNTIYF. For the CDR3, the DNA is TGTGCCAGCAGCGCCTGGACAGAATGGGCAGGAAACACCATATATTTT.

The CDR3 sequence: CASSLGASVFTEAFF. CDR3 bases: TGCGCCAGCAGCTTGGGGGCTTCCGTATTCACTGAAGCTTTCTTT. The rearrangement joins TRBV5-1 to TRBJ1-1; D is unresolved. V was cut by 0 bases and J by 4 bases, with 13 bases left in between. Germline V gene lookup returns CDR1 SGHRS and CDR2 YFSETQ. The CDR3 has 15 amino acids. The complete variable domain, with remaining parts taken from reference TRBV5-1 and TRBJ1-1, reads KAGVTQTPRYLIKTRGQQVTLSCSPISGHRSVSWYQQTPGQGLQFLFEYFSETQRNKGNFPGRFSGRQFSNSRSEMNVSTLELGDSALYLCASSLGASVFTEAFFGQGTRLTVV.

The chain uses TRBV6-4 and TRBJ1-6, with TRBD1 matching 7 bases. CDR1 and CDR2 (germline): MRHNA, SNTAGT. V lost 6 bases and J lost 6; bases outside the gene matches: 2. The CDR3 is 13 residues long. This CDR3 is CASSRDSNSPLHF. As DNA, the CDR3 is TGTGCCAGCAGCCGGGACAGTAATTCACCCCTCCACTTT.

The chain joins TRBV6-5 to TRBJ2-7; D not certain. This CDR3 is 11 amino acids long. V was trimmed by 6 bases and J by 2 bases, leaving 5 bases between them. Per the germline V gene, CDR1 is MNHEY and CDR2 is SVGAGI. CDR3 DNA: TGTGCCAGCAGGACACCCTACGAGCAGTACTTC. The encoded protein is CASRTPYEQYF.

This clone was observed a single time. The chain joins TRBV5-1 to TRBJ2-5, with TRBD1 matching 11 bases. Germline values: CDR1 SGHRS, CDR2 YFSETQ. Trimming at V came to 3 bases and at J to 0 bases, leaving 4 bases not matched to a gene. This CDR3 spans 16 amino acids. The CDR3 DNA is TGCGCCAGCAGCTCACCGGGACAGGGGGACCAAGAGACCCAGTACTTC. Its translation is CASSSPGQGDQETQYF. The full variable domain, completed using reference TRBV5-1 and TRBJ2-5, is KAGVTQTPRYLIKTRGQQVTLSCSPISGHRSVSWYQQTPGQGLQFLFEYFSETQRNKGNFPGRFSGRQFSNSRSEMNVSTLELGDSALYLCASSSPGQGDQETQYFGPGTRLLVL.

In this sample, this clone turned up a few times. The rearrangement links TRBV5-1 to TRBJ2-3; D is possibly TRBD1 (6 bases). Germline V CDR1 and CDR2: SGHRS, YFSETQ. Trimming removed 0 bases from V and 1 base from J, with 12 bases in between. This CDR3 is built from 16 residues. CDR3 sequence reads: CASSLVWGQRTDTQYF. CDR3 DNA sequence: TGCGCCAGCAGCTTGGTATGGGGGCAGCGCACAGATACGCAGTATTTT. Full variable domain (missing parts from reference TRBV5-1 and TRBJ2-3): KAGVTQTPRYLIKTRGQQVTLSCSPISGHRSVSWYQQTPGQGLQFLFEYFSETQRNKGNFPGRFSGRQFSNSRSEMNVSTLELGDSALYLCASSLVWGQRTDTQYFGPGTRLTVL.